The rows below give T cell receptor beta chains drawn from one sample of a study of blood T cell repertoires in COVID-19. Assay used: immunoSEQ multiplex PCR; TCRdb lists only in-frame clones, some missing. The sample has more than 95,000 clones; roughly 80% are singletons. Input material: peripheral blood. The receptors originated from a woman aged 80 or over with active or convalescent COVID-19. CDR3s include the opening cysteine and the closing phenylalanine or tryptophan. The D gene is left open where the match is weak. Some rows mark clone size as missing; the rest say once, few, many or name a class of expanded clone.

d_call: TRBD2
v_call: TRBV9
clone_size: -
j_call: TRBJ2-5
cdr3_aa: CARSPGLAGGRGETQYF
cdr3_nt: TGTGCCCGCAGCCCGGGACTAGCGGGGGGGCGGGGAGAGACCCAGTACTTC

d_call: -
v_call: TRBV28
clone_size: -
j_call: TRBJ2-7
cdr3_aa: CASSPQGSRVYEQYF
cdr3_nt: TGTGCCAGCAGTCCACAAGGATCGAGGGTCTACGAGCAGTACTTC

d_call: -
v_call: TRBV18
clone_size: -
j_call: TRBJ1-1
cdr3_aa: CASSPSLNTQGPLF
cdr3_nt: TGTGCCAGCTCACCATCTTTGAATACTCAGGGGCCACTCTTT

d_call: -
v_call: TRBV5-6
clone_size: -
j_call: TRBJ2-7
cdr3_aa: CASSFPKIYTGNEQYF
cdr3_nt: TGTGCCAGCAGCTTCCCCAAGATATATACAGGGAACGAGCAGTACTTC

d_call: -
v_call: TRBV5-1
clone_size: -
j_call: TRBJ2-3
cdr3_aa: CASSLGLDYQSDTQYF
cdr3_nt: TGCGCCAGCAGCTTGGGTCTCGACTACCAGTCGGATACGCAGTATTTT

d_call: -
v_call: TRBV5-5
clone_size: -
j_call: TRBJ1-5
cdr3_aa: CASSRTDSGNQPQHF
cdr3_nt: TGTGCCAGCAGCCGAACTGACAGTGGCAATCAGCCCCAGCATTTT

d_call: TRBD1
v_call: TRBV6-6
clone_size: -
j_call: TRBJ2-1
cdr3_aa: CASSYGTGVVNEQFF
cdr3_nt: TGTGCCAGCAGTTACGGGACAGGGGTAGTCAATGAGCAGTTCTTC

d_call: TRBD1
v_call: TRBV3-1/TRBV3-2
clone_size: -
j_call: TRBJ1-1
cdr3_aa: CASSQDADREGGTEAFF
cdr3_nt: TGTGCCAGCAGCCAAGATGCCGACAGGGAAGGAGGAACTGAAGCTTTCTTT

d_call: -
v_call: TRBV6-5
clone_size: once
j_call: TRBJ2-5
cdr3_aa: CASSRGAETQYF
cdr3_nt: TGTGCCAGCAGTCGGGGGGCTGAGACCCAGTACTTC

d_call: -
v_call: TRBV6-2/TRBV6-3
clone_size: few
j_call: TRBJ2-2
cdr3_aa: CASSYDREFRSTGELFF
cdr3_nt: TGTGCCAGCAGTTACGACCGCGAGTTTAGGAGCACCGGGGAGCTGTTTTTT

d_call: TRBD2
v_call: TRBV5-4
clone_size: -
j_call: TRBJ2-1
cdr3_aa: CASSLGEGRYNEQFF
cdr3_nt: TGTGCCAGCAGCTTGGGGGAGGGCCGGTACAATGAGCAGTTCTTC

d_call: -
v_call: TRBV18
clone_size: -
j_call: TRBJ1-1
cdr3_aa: CASSPPVGNTEAFF
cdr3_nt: TGTGCCAGCTCACCCCCTGTTGGCAACACTGAAGCTTTCTTT

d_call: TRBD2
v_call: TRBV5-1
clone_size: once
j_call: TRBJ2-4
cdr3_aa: CASSLDTSGGGAKNIQYF
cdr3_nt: TGCGCCAGCAGCTTGGACACTAGCGGGGGTGGGGCCAAAAACATTCAGTACTTC

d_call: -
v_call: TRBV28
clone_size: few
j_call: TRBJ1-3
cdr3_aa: CASSSPSLRWGNTIYF
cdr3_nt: TGTGCCAGCAGTTCCCCCAGTTTACGATGGGGAAACACCATATATTTT

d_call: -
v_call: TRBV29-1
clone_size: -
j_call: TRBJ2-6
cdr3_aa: CSAGASGANVLTF
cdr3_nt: TGCAGCGCAGGGGCCTCTGGGGCCAACGTCCTGACTTTC

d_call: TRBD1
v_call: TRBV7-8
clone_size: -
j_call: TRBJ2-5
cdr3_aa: CASSRDRQETQYF
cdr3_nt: TGTGCCAGCAGCCGGGACAGGCAAGAGACCCAGTACTTC

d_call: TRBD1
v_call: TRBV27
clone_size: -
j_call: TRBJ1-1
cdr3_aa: CASRRGLMNTEAFF
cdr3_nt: TGTGCCAGCAGAAGGGGGCTAATGAACACTGAAGCTTTCTTT

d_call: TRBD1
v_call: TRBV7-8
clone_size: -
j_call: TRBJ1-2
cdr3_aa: CASSPDGTAGVGYTF
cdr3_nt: TGTGCCAGCAGCCCTGACGGGACAGCAGGCGTCGGCTACACCTTC

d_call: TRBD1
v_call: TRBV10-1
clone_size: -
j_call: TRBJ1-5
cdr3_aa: CASRWGTGGDQPQHF
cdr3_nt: TGCGCCAGCAGGTGGGGGACAGGGGGCGATCAGCCCCAGCATTTT

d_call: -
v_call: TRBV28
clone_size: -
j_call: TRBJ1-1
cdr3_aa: CASTFSVRAFF
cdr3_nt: TGTGCCAGCACTTTCTCAGTCCGAGCTTTCTTT

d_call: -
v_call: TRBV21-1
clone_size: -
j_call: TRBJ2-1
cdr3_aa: CASRSNLAGGPRNEQFF
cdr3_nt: TGTGCCAGCCGAAGCAATTTAGCGGGAGGGCCTAGGAATGAGCAGTTCTTC

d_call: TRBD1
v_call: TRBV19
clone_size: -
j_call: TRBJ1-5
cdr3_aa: CASIAGGSDQPQHF
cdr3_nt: TGTGCCAGTATTGCAGGGGGTTCGGATCAGCCCCAGCATTTT

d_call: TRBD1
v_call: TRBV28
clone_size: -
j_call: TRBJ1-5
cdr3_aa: CASSANRQGGNQPQHF
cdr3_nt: TGTGCCAGCAGCGCGAACCGACAGGGGGGCAATCAGCCCCAGCATTTT

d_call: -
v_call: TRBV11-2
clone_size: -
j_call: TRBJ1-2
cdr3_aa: CASSSTRQLGYTF
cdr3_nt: TGTGCCAGCAGCTCAACTCGACAGCTTGGCTACACCTTC

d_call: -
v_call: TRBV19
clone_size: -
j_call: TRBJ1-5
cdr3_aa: CASSIVGSELSPSIF
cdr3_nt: -

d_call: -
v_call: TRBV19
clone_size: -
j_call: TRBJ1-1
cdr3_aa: CASTTNRESTEAFF
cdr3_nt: TGTGCCAGTACCACCAACAGGGAATCAACTGAAGCTTTCTTT

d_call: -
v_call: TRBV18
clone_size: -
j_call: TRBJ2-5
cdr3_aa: CASSRFRRETQYF
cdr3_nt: TGTGCCAGCTCACGGTTTAGGAGGGAGACCCAGTACTTC

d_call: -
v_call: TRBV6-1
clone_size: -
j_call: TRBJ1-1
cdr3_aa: CASSELAGVKTGEAFF
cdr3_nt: TGTGCCAGCAGTGAATTGGCAGGGGTAAAAACCGGTGAAGCTTTCTTT

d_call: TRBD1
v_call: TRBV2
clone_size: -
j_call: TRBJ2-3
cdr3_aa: CASSPPRQGATDTQYF
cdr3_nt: TGTGCCAGCAGTCCCCCTAGACAGGGGGCAACAGATACGCAGTATTTT

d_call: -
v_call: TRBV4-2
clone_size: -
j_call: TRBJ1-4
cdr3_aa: CASSQSTPTGGSHEKLFF
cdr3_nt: TGTGCCAGCAGCCAATCCACCCCCACGGGTGGTAGTCATGAAAAACTGTTTTTT

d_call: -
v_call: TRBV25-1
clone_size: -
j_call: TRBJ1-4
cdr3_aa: CASSPSEKLFF
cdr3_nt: TGTGCCAGCAGTCCGAGTGAAAAACTGTTTTTT

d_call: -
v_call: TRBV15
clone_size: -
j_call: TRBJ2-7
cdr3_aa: CATSRDIGGYEQYF
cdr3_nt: TGTGCCACCAGCAGAGATATAGGAGGATACGAGCAGTACTTC

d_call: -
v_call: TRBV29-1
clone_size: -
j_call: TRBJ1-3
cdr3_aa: CSVDSESSGNTIYF
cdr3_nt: TGCAGCGTTGATTCGGAGAGCTCTGGAAACACCATATATTTT

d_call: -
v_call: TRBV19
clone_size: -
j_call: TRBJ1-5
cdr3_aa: CASSTPTYFGSQPQHF
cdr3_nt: TGTGCCAGTAGTACCCCGACTTATTTTGGGAGTCAGCCCCAGCATTTT

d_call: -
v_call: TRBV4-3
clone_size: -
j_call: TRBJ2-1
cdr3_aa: CASSQGLSTPHEQFF
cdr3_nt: TGCGCCAGCAGCCAAGGACTTTCTACTCCACATGAGCAGTTCTTC

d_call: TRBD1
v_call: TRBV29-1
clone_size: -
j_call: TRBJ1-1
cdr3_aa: CSVEAGQGVAEAFF
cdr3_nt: TGCAGCGTTGAAGCTGGACAGGGGGTCGCTGAAGCTTTCTTT

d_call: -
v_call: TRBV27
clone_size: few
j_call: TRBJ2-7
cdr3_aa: CASSSYLGAGWNEQYF
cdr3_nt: TGTGCCAGCAGCTCCTATTTGGGCGCAGGGTGGAACGAGCAGTACTTC

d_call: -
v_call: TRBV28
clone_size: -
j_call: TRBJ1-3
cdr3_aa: CASTKRGPGFSGNTIYF
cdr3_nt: TGTGCCAGCACCAAACGCGGTCCGGGATTCTCTGGAAACACCATATATTTT

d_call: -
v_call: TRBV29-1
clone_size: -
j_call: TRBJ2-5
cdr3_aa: CSVGQQETQYF
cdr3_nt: TGCAGCGTCGGACAGCAAGAGACCCAGTACTTC

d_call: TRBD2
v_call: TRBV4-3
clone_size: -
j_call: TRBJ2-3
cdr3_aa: CASSFGLAETTSTDTQYF
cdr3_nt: TGCGCCAGCAGCTTCGGACTAGCGGAGACCACTAGCACAGATACGCAGTATTTT

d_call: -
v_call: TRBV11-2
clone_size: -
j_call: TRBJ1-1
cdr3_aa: CASSLQGMNTEAFF
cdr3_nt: TGTGCCAGCAGCTTGCAGGGAATGAACACTGAAGCTTTCTTT

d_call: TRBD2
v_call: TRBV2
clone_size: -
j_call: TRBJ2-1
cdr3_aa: CASSGNSGSNWDEQFF
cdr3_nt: TGTGCCAGCAGTGGTAATAGCGGGAGTAATTGGGATGAGCAGTTCTTC

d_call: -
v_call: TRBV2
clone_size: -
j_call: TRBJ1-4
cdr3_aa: CASKLEGTATNEKLFF
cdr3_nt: TGTGCCAGCAAACTTGAGGGTACTGCAACTAATGAAAAACTGTTTTTT

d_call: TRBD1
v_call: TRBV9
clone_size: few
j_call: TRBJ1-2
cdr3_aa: CASSAGTTGGFGYTF
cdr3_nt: TGTGCCAGCAGCGCGGGAACGACAGGGGGATTCGGCTACACCTTC

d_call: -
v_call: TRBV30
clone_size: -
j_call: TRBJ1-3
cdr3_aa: CAWSTASSGNTIYF
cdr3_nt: TGTGCCTGGAGTACCGCGAGCTCTGGAAACACCATATATTTT

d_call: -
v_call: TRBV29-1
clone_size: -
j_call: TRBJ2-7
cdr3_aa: CSVHRVGEQYF
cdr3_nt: TGCAGCGTCCACAGGGTTGGCGAGCAGTACTTC

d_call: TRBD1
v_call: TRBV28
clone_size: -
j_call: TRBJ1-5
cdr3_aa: CASSLPRTGSQPQHF
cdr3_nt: TGTGCCAGCAGTTTACCTAGGACAGGCAGTCAGCCCCAGCATTTT

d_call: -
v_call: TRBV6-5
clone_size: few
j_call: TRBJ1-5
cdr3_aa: CASSSGGNQPQHF
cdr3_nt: TGTGCCAGCAGCTCCGGGGGCAATCAGCCCCAGCATTTT

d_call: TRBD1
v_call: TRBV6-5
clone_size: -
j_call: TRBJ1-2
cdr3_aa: CASRPTGGIYYGYTF
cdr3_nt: TGTGCCAGCAGACCCACAGGGGGCATATACTATGGCTACACCTTC

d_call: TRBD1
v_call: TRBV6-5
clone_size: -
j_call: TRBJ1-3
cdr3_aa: CASSYSTGSGNTIYF
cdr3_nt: TGTGCCAGCAGTTACTCGACAGGGTCTGGAAACACCATATATTTT

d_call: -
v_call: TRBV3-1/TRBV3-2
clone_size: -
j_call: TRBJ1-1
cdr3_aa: CASSRIQAYSEAFF
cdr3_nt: TGTGCCAGCAGCCGCATCCAAGCGTACTCCGAAGCTTTCTTT

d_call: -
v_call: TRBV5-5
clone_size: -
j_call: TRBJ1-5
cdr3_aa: CASSLGEQPQHF
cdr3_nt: TGTGCCAGCAGCTTGGGGGAGCAGCCCCAGCATTTT

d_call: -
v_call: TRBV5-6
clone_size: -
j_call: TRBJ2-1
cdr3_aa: CASRLDSYNEQFF
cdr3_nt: TGTGCCAGCAGACTGGACAGTTACAATGAGCAGTTCTTC

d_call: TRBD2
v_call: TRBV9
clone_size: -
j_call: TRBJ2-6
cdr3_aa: CASRSGLAGYTGANVLTF
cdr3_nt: TGTGCCAGCAGGTCGGGGCTAGCGGGCTACACTGGGGCCAACGTCCTGACTTTC

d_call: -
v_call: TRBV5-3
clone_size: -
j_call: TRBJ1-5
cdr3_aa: CARSLDFPGHQPQHF
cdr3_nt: TGTGCCAGAAGCTTGGACTTCCCAGGGCATCAGCCCCAGCATTTT